This T cell receptor (beta chain) was documented in a study of T cells in Graves' hyperthyroidism and ophthalmopathy. Diagnoses were established using clinical symptoms, serum thyroxine and TRAb, thyroid ultrasound and orbital computed tomography. This clonotype was observed at least ten times. What it recognizes is unknown. RNA transcripts provided the source from which TCR beta CDR3 regions were amplified. HTBI primers were used for first-round RT-PCR of the TCR CDR3. Via MiXCR, TCRdb re-called the multiplex PCR reads, giving one row per CDR3 protein. In the table there are a few hundred thousand distinct CDR3 sequences, 46% of which are singletons. V gave up 1 base and J gave up 8 bases, with 7 bases separating them. Germline V CDR1 and CDR2: KGHDR, SFDVKD. The CDR3 extends over 12 amino acids. General study findings and limits: Model output signaled ophthalmopathy a median 6.5 months ahead of onset.

The chain uses TRBV24-1 and TRBJ1-1; no clear D. Material: peripheral blood or thyroid tissue (not recorded which). The clonotype was recovered from a young woman with Graves' hyperthyroidism. In nucleotides, the CDR3 is TGTGCCACCAGTGATTTCGGCTTAGAAGCTTTCTTT. It translates to CATSDFGLEAFF.